Each of the 30 T cell receptor beta chains below was sequenced from the same sample in a study of blood T cell repertoires in COVID-19. TCRdb's copy holds only in-frame clones and misses some; the assay was immunoSEQ multiplex PCR. The sample yields roughly 200,000 clones, 70% to 90% seen once. The sequenced material came from peripheral blood. Receptor source: a human donor with active or convalescent COVID-19. The donor label of this sample is uncertain.

This clone was detected a few times. CDR3 in amino acids: CASSSGTGGRYSPLHF. CDR3 DNA: TGTGCCAGCAGTTCGGGGACAGGGGGAAGATATTCACCCCTCCACTTT. This sequence joins TRBV28 and TRBJ1-6; TRBD1 agrees at 11 bases. Per the germline V gene, CDR1 is MDHEN and CDR2 is SYDVKM. The CDR3 runs to 16 residues. After removal of 4 bases from V and 8 bases from J, the junction contained 7 bases not matched to a gene.

The gene calls are TRBV7-3 and TRBJ2-1; 7 bases are shared with TRBD1. Losses at the gene ends were 2 bases for V and 5 bases for J; bases not matched to a gene: 6. The CDR3 is 15 residues long. Germline CDR1 reads SGHTA; CDR2 reads FQGTGA. This CDR3 reads CASSLEGANHNEQFF. CDR3 DNA sequence: TGTGCCAGCAGCTTAGAGGGGGCGAACCACAATGAGCAGTTCTTC.

V usage is TRBV30 and J usage is TRBJ2-7, with TRBD1 matching 12 bases. V dropped 2 bases and J dropped 6; count of bases not matched to a gene: 8. The CDR3 consists of 15 residues. Germline V CDR1 and CDR2: GTSNPN, SVGIG (reference sequence). This CDR3 is CAWSPPGTGGGEQYF. For the CDR3, the DNA is TGTGCCTGGAGTCCTCCCGGGACAGGGGGCGGCGAGCAGTACTTC.

The chain links TRBV7-2 to TRBJ1-2; 8 nucleotides line up with TRBD1. The CDR3 sequence is 13 residues long. V was pared by 4 bases and J by 6 bases, with 4 bases of the junction left unmatched. Germline values: CDR1 SGHTA, CDR2 FQGNSA. The CDR3 loop reads CASSSRQGNGYTF. The CDR3 DNA follows: TGTGCCAGCAGCTCCAGACAGGGGAATGGCTACACCTTC.

This clone was counted only a few times. This sequence joins TRBV28 and TRBJ1-6, with D tentatively TRBD1 (5 bases). V was shortened by 7 bases and J by 16 bases, with 14 bases between the two germline ends. This CDR3 region has 11 residues. From germline, CDR1 is MDHEN and CDR2 SYDVKM. The CDR3 DNA reads as TGTGCCAGCATTGGGAGGGGCCCTCTCCACTTT. Encoded protein: CASIGRGPLHF.

V is TRBV28 and J is TRBJ2-5; D is unclear. Germline V gives CDR1 MDHEN, CDR2 SYDVKM. The CDR3 extends over 14 amino acids. The V gene lost 6 bases and the J gene lost 5 bases, with 16 bases spanning the gap. The CDR3 DNA sequence: TGTGCCAGCAGCTACTCTGGGCGCCCGGAGACCCAGTACTTC. Its translation is CASSYSGRPETQYF. Using reference TRBV28 and TRBJ2-5 for the parts outside the CDR3, the full variable domain is DVKVTQSSRYLVKRTGEKVFLECVQDMDHENMFWYRQDPGLGLRLIYFSYDVKMKEKGDIPEGYSVSREKKERFSLILESASTNQTSMYLCASSYSGRPETQYFGPGTRLLVL.

The chain joins TRBV2 to TRBJ1-5; D is uncertain. V lost 6 bases, J lost 3 bases, and 12 bases lay in between. CDR1 and CDR2 from the germline V gene are SNHLY and FYNNEI. The CDR3 is 14 residues long. This CDR3 reads CASRTGVPNQPQHF. CDR3 nucleotides: TGTGCCAGCAGGACGGGTGTTCCCAATCAGCCCCAGCATTTT.

This clone is a singleton in its sample. CDR3 in DNA: TGTGCCAGTACCCCCGGGACAGAGACCTACAATGAGCAGTTCTTC. This encodes CASTPGTETYNEQFF. This sequence joins TRBV19 and TRBJ2-1; 7 bases fit TRBD1. There are 15 residues in the CDR3. V was clipped by 7 bases and J by 2 bases; unmatched bases: 8. From germline, CDR1 is LNHDA and CDR2 SQIVND (reference sequence).

This clone was counted a few times. The chain has TRBV10-3 and TRBJ1-1, with D uncertain. The CDR3 consists of 15 residues. V lost 2 bases, J lost 0 bases, and 10 bases lay in between. Germline-derived CDR1 and CDR2 are ENHRY and SYGVKD. In nucleotides, the CDR3 is TGTGCCATCAGTGAGGGTGGGCTGTTGAACACTGAAGCTTTCTTT. It is translated as CAISEGGLLNTEAFF.

This sequence joins TRBV5-1 and TRBJ2-3; perhaps TRBD2 as D (6 bases). V was cut by 4 bases and J by 4 bases, with 16 bases left in between. The CDR3 extends over 15 amino acids. CDR1 is SGHRS and CDR2 is YFSETQ in the germline V gene. CDR3 coding DNA: TGCGCCAGCAGCCGAGCGGGCTTTGGCGCAGATACGCAGTATTTT. It encodes CASSRAGFGADTQYF.

With respect to this clone: Different DNA sequences within this sample yield the same CDR3. The chain combines TRBV28 with TRBJ2-5; possible D gene TRBD2, 6 bases. The CDR3 loop spans 14 amino acids. CDR1 MDHEN and CDR2 SYDVKM come from the germline V gene. Trimming took off 2 bases at V and 2 bases at J, with 9 bases between the two ends. CDR3 sequence reads: CASSLAGGQETQYF. Written as DNA, the CDR3 is TGTGCCAGCAGTTTAGCCGGGGGACAAGAGACCCAGTACTTC.

The sample holds one count of this clone. The chain carries TRBV5-1 and TRBJ1-2; the D is unclear. The V gene's germline CDR1 is SGHRS and CDR2 YFSETQ. This CDR3 is 15 amino acids long. The germline V and J ends were trimmed by 4 bases and 2 bases, with 15 bases remaining between them. In DNA, the CDR3 is TGCGCCAGCAGCCTAGGCCCGCCAACAAACTATGGCTACACCTTC. Translated, it gives CASSLGPPTNYGYTF.

The chain uses TRBV18 and TRBJ2-2, with D perhaps matching TRBD2 (6 bases). V shed 0 bases and J shed 0 bases, with 8 bases lying between them. The germline CDR1 and CDR2 sequences are KGHSH and LQKENI. There are 16 residues in the CDR3. The chain's CDR3 is CASSPPAGSNTGELFF. In DNA form, the CDR3 reads TGTGCCAGCTCACCACCGGCGGGGTCGAACACCGGGGAGCTGTTTTTT.

This chain links TRBV4-1 with TRBJ2-5, with D perhaps matching TRBD1 (5 bases). V dropped 0 bases and J dropped 3 bases, with 8 bases sitting between them. The germline gives CDR1 MGHRA, CDR2 YSYEKL. There are 14 residues in the CDR3. The chain's CDR3 is CASSQEATEETQYF. The CDR3, as DNA: TGCGCCAGCAGCCAAGAGGCGACAGAAGAGACCCAGTACTTC.

J is TRBJ2-2 and V is TRBV7-2; unclear D gene. V lost 4 bases and J 11 bases, leaving 11 bases between the germline ends. Germline V gives CDR1 SGHTA, CDR2 FQGNSA. This CDR3 comprises 12 residues. CDR3 residues: CASSSYSRELFF. The CDR3 DNA is TGTGCCAGCAGCTCGTATTCGAGAGAGCTGTTTTTT.

This chain links TRBV6-2 or TRBV6-3 with TRBJ1-6; D unclear. Between the trimmed V and J ends, which lost 4 bases and 5 bases, there was a span of 12 bases. The germline CDR1 and CDR2 sequences are MNHEY and SVGEGT. CDR3 length equals 15 residues. The DNA for the CDR3 is TGTGCCAGCAGTTTCCACCAAGCCAATAATTCACCCCTCCACTTT. This codes for CASSFHQANNSPLHF.

The chain uses TRBV3-1 (or the pseudogene TRBV3-2) and TRBJ2-7, with 11 bases matching TRBD2. J was trimmed by 1 base and V by 1 base; bases with no gene match: 3. The CDR3 covers 16 residues. Germline V lookup: CDR1 LGHDT, CDR2 YNNKEL (reference sequence). The CDR3 loop reads CASSQVSGGESYEQYF. Written as DNA, the CDR3 is TGTGCCAGCAGCCAAGTTAGCGGGGGGGAATCCTACGAGCAGTACTTC.

The chain is built from TRBV6-6 and TRBJ1-3, with D possibly matching TRBD1 (5 bases). CDR1 and CDR2 (germline): MNHNY, SVGAGI (reference sequence). V lost 8 bases to trimming and J lost 3 bases, with 11 bases between them. The CDR3 spans 13 residues. CDR3 protein: CASFGGGGNTIYF. For the CDR3, the DNA is TGTGCCAGCTTCGGGGGAGGTGGAAACACCATATATTTT.

The chain recombines TRBV6-5 with TRBJ1-4, with a weak D call TRBD1 (6 bases). Trimming removed 4 bases from V and 4 bases from J, with 13 bases in between. Germline loops: CDR1 MNHEY, CDR2 SVGAGI. This CDR3 has 15 amino acids. CDR3 in amino acids: CASSSDRLGNEKLFF. DNA for the CDR3: TGTGCCAGCAGTTCGGACAGACTTGGTAATGAAAAACTGTTTTTT.

The chain combines TRBV9 with TRBJ2-1; 13 bases agree with TRBD2. This CDR3 is built from 16 residues. V lost 4 bases to trimming and J lost 4 bases; unmatched junction nucleotides: 5. Germline V CDR1 and CDR2: SGDLS, YYNGEE. The CDR3 sequence: CASSRTSGSTYNEQFF. In DNA form, the CDR3 reads TGTGCCAGCAGCAGGACTAGCGGGAGTACTTACAATGAGCAGTTCTTC.

The rearrangement links TRBV6-4 to TRBJ1-5, with a tentative D call TRBD1 (5 bases). The germline V gene encodes CDR1 MRHNA and CDR2 SNTAGT. The V end lost 3 bases, the J end lost 0 bases, and 6 bases lay between the germline ends. This CDR3 has 14 residues. The CDR3 region is CASSEGHSNQPQHF. DNA for the CDR3: TGTGCCAGCAGTGAAGGACATAGCAATCAGCCCCAGCATTTT.

This sequence joins TRBV7-2 and TRBJ2-2; 7 nucleotides line up with TRBD1. Germline V gene data show CDR1 as SGHTA and CDR2 as FQGNSA. The CDR3 sequence is 15 residues long. J was trimmed by 6 bases and V by 4 bases; bases with no gene match: 8. CDR3 sequence: CASSSRTGSAGELFF. DNA for the CDR3: TGTGCCAGCAGCTCCCGGACAGGTAGCGCCGGGGAGCTGTTTTTT.

The genes are TRBV9 and TRBJ2-3; a weak D match, TRBD2 (5 bases). Trimming pared 0 bases from V and 0 bases from J, leaving 8 bases between. The CDR3 spans 15 residues. Germline V gene sequence: CDR1 SGDLS, CDR2 YYNGEE. The CDR3 DNA sequence: TGTGCCAGCAGCGTAGGGGAGTCGAGCACAGATACGCAGTATTTT. It specifies CASSVGESSTDTQYF.

The CDR3 DNA reads as TGTGCCAGCAGCTCCAGACAGGGCAACACCATATATTTT. It specifies CASSSRQGNTIYF. The chain recombines TRBV7-2 with TRBJ1-3; 7 nucleotides align to TRBD1. Germline values: CDR1 SGHTA, CDR2 FQGNSA. The ends lost 4 bases at V and 7 bases at J; junction bases unmatched: 4. The CDR3 is 13 residues long.

The gene calls are TRBV9 and TRBJ1-2; D perhaps matches TRBD1 (5 bases). The length of the CDR3 is 16 residues. The germline V and J ends were trimmed by 0 bases and 4 bases, with 16 bases remaining between them. Germline lookup yields CDR1 SGDLS and CDR2 YYNGEE. DNA of the CDR3: TGTGCCAGCAGCGTAGAGGGTAGGAGGGGAAGCTATGGCTACACCTTC. It codes for CASSVEGRRGSYGYTF.

The V gene is TRBV10-3, the J gene TRBJ2-7; TRBD1 matches 8 bases. Germline lookup yields CDR1 ENHRY and CDR2 SYGVKD. The CDR3 spans 15 residues. The V and J ends lost 5 bases and 0 bases, in that order; junction bases with no gene match: 6. CDR3 in DNA: TGTGCCATCAGTCAACTGACAGGGGCCTCCTACGAGCAGTACTTC. This codes for CAISQLTGASYEQYF.

The rearrangement uses TRBV6-5 and TRBJ2-1, with no clear D. Per the germline V gene, CDR1 is MNHEY and CDR2 is SVGAGI. The ends were cut back, 2 bases at V and 3 bases at J, with 11 bases in the middle. This CDR3 is 15 amino acids long. The CDR3 protein is CASSYEATGYNEQFF. In nucleotides, the CDR3 is TGTGCCAGCAGTTACGAAGCGACCGGCTACAATGAGCAGTTCTTC.

The J gene is TRBJ2-7, the V gene TRBV13; TRBD1 agrees at 10 bases. The CDR3 is made up of 15 amino acids. Germline V gene data show CDR1 as PRHDT and CDR2 as FYEKMQ (reference sequence). Unmatched junction bases numbered 8, after V lost 4 bases and J lost 5 bases. The CDR3 nucleotides read TGTGCCAGCAGCTCGGGACAGGGGATTGCGAACGAGCAGTACTTC. Amino acid sequence: CASSSGQGIANEQYF.

The chain is built from TRBV29-1 and TRBJ2-5, with D tentatively TRBD1 (6 bases). The germline V and J ends were trimmed by 7 bases and 4 bases, with 19 bases remaining between them. The CDR3 spans 14 residues. Germline CDR1 reads SQVTM; CDR2 reads ANQGSEA. The CDR3 sequence: CSGQGSGVGETQYF. The CDR3 region has the DNA TGCAGCGGGCAGGGGTCTGGGGTAGGAGAGACCCAGTACTTC.

The sample holds one count of this clone. CDR3 bases: TGTGCCAGCAGCCACCGAGGAGGGCGATCGTTCAATGAGCAGTTCTTC. Translated: CASSHRGGRSFNEQFF. The chain combines TRBV3-1 (or the pseudogene TRBV3-2) with TRBJ2-1, with TRBD2 as a possible D gene (6 bases). The germline V gene encodes CDR1 LGHDT and CDR2 YNNKEL (reference sequence). Trimming removed 3 bases at V and 6 bases at J, with 18 bases between. The CDR3 has 16 amino acids.